Each of the 29 T cell receptor beta chains below was sequenced from the same sample in a study of cytomegalovirus exposure and HLA in healthy donors. The PCR employed 60 Vbeta primers together with 13 Jbeta primers. Generated by immunoSEQ multiplex PCR, the TCRdb table keeps only in-frame clones and is missing some. The table has about 130,000 clones, roughly a sixth seen once. Sequenced material: PBMCs. The receptors come from a female donor in good health and CMV-seropositive.

This clone came up a few times. V usage is TRBV5-1 and J usage is TRBJ2-2, with 8 bases that match TRBD1. Germline-derived CDR1 and CDR2 are SGHRS and YFSETQ. The CDR3 has 15 amino acids. The V and J ends lost 6 bases and 0 bases, in that order; junction bases with no gene match: 4. CDR3 residues: CASTQGAPNTGELFF. DNA of the CDR3: TGCGCCAGCACGCAGGGGGCTCCGAACACCGGGGAGCTGTTTTTT.

This clone was observed a few times. The chain uses TRBV5-1 and TRBJ1-4; D gene uncertain. Trimming shortened V by 2 bases and J by 3 bases, and 11 bases separated the two germline ends. Germline V CDR1 and CDR2: SGHRS, YFSETQ. The CDR3 length is 15 residues. This CDR3 is CASSLFGGANEKLFF. The DNA for the CDR3 is TGCGCCAGCAGCTTATTTGGAGGCGCTAATGAAAAACTGTTTTTT.

This clone was observed a few times. V usage is TRBV7-2 and J usage is TRBJ2-1; TRBD1 matches at 11 bases. CDR1 is SGHTA, CDR2 FQGNSA, per germline. The CDR3 has 15 amino acids. Germline trimming cut 5 bases from V and 4 bases from J; bases unmatched to any gene: 4. CDR3 in DNA: TGTGCCAGCAGCCGGGACAGGGGGATGTACAATGAGCAGTTCTTC. It specifies CASSRDRGMYNEQFF.

The J gene is TRBJ1-5, the V gene TRBV10-3; possibly TRBD1 for D (6 bases). The CDR3 totals 17 residues. Germline CDR1 and CDR2: ENHRY and SYGVKD. The V end was cut by 3 bases, the J end by 3 bases, with 18 bases between. CDR3 coding DNA: TGTGCCATCAGTGATAGAGTACAGGGCATTATCAATCAGCCCCAGCATTTT. Protein: CAISDRVQGIINQPQHF.

This clone was recorded a few times. Relative to the germline gene, one junction end is altered; a read error may explain this. The chain combines TRBV6-6 with TRBJ1-5, with a possible D match to TRBD1 (6 bases). Germline lookup yields CDR1 MNHNY and CDR2 SVGAGI (reference sequence). This CDR3 contains 16 residues. CDR3 nucleotides: TGTGCCAGCAGTACCGCTCAGGGGAACTCAAATCGGCCCCAGCATTTT. It specifies CASSTAQGNSNRPQHF.

In its sample, this clone was seen a few times. The rearrangement links TRBV9 to TRBJ2-2; D remains unclear. V was trimmed by 2 bases and J by 4 bases, leaving 9 bases between them. Germline CDR1 and CDR2: SGDLS and YYNGEE. There are 14 residues in the CDR3. As DNA, the CDR3 is TGTGCCAGCAGCGTTGGCAGTTCCACCGGGGAGCTGTTTTTT. It translates to CASSVGSSTGELFF. Looking up the rest from reference TRBV9 and TRBJ2-2 gives the full variable domain: DSGVTQTPKHLITATGQRVTLRCSPRSGDLSVYWYQQSLDQGLQFLIQYYNGEERAKGNILERFSAQQFPDLHSELNLSSLELGDSALYFCASSVGSSTGELFFGEGSRLTVL.

The chain carries TRBV7-9 and TRBJ1-6, with unresolved D. Deletions cut 0 bases from V and 10 bases from J, with 7 bases between. The CDR3 sequence is 13 residues long. Germline V gene lookup returns CDR1 SEHNR and CDR2 FQNEAQ (reference sequence). The CDR3 here is CASSLALLSPLHF. The CDR3 DNA reads TGTGCCAGCAGCTTAGCCTTGTTGTCACCCCTCCACTTT.

The rearrangement uses TRBV27 and TRBJ2-3; possible D gene TRBD2, 6 bases. Germline assignment: CDR1 MNHEY and CDR2 SMNVEV (reference sequence). V was pared by 6 bases and J by 3 bases, with 13 bases between. The CDR3 extends over 14 amino acids. The DNA of the CDR3 is TGTGCCAGCAGCCTGTTGGGGGGAACAGATACGCAGTATTTT. It yields the protein CASSLLGGTDTQYF.

There are a few counts of this clone. V gene TRBV30 combines with J gene TRBJ1-1, with D possibly being TRBD1 (5 bases). Trimming took 2 bases from V and 0 from J, leaving 7 bases between them. The CDR3 is 13 residues long. Germline assignment: CDR1 GTSNPN and CDR2 SVGIG (reference sequence). The CDR3 DNA follows: TGTGCCTGGAGTCCAGGGATGAACACTGAAGCTTTCTTT. Its translation is CAWSPGMNTEAFF. Full variable domain (outside the CDR3, taken from reference TRBV30 and TRBJ1-1): SQTIHQWPATLVQPVGSPLSLECTVEGTSNPNLYWYRQAAGRGLQLLFYSVGIGQISSEVPQNLSASRPQDRQFILSSKKLLLSDSGFYLCAWSPGMNTEAFFGQGTRLTVV.

The V gene is TRBV9, the J gene TRBJ2-2; 7 bases map to TRBD2. Germline V CDR1 and CDR2: SGDLS, YYNGEE. The ends lost 4 bases at V and 4 bases at J; junction bases unmatched: 13. The CDR3 is 17 amino acids. For the CDR3, the DNA is TGTGCCAGCAGCAAGGATGGGGCTAGCGGAATCACCGGGGAGCTGTTTTTT. Its protein product is CASSKDGASGITGELFF.

The chain uses TRBV7-2 and TRBJ1-5, with a weak D call TRBD1 (6 bases). CDR3 length equals 15 residues. V dropped 5 bases and J dropped 2 bases, with 13 bases sitting between them. The germline gives CDR1 SGHTA, CDR2 FQGNSA. CDR3 bases: TGTGCCAGCAGCCCACAAGGGGGTGGCAATCAGCCCCAGCATTTT. Translated, it gives CASSPQGGGNQPQHF.

This clone was observed a handful of times. The V and J genes are TRBV5-1 and TRBJ2-5; 12 nucleotides align to TRBD2. V lost 7 bases and J lost 5; bases outside the gene matches: 15. Germline CDR1 SGHRS, CDR2 YFSETQ. The CDR3 totals 17 residues. The CDR3 DNA reads as TGCGCCAGCCAACATTCCCTAGCGGGGGGGAGGATCGAGACCCAGTACTTC. It is translated as CASQHSLAGGRIETQYF.

The chain carries TRBV2 and TRBJ1-1; TRBD1 aligns across 8 bases. The CDR3 loop spans 14 amino acids. Germline V gives CDR1 SNHLY, CDR2 FYNNEI. Trimming at V came to 8 bases and at J to 8 bases, leaving 13 bases not matched to a gene. CDR3 loop: CASGLLNRGVEAFF. The CDR3 DNA is TGTGCCAGCGGACTATTAAACAGGGGGGTGGAAGCTTTCTTT.

The table lists this clone with a few counts. The chain combines TRBV27 with TRBJ1-1; the D gene is possibly TRBD1 (6 bases). The CDR3 loop spans 15 amino acids. CDR1 is MNHEY, CDR2 SMNVEV, per germline (reference sequence). V was trimmed by 5 bases and J by 5 bases, leaving 18 bases between them. The CDR3 nucleotides are TGTGCCAGCAGTGAACAGGGCCCCGGATGGACTGAAGCTTTCTTT. The encoded protein is CASSEQGPGWTEAFF.

This clone was counted between two and nine times. CDR3 sequence reads: CASSLGQGFATEQYF. The DNA of the CDR3 is TGCGCCAGCAGCTTGGGACAGGGTTTTGCTACGGAGCAGTACTTC. This chain joins TRBV5-1 and TRBJ2-7; 7 nucleotides match TRBD1. CDR1 and CDR2 (germline): SGHRS, YFSETQ. V was pared by 0 bases and J by 7 bases, with 10 bases of the junction left unmatched. The CDR3 sequence is 15 residues long.

This clone was seen a handful of times. The rearrangement links TRBV29-1 to TRBJ1-2, with D unclear. CDR1 SQVTM and CDR2 ANQGSEA come from the germline V gene. The CDR3 sequence is 14 residues long. The V gene lost 6 bases and the J gene lost 2 bases, with 16 bases spanning the gap. The CDR3 here is CSVPHRGENYGYTF. The CDR3 DNA reads as TGCAGCGTCCCTCACCGGGGAGAAAACTATGGCTACACCTTC.

This clone occurred a few times. The chain couples TRBV5-4 to TRBJ2-5; the D gene could be TRBD1 or TRBD2 (6 bases each). Trimming took off 4 bases at V and 4 bases at J, with 11 bases between the two ends. This CDR3 contains 13 residues. Germline V gives CDR1 SGHNT, CDR2 YYREEE (reference sequence). As DNA, the CDR3 is TGTGCCAGCAGCCTGGGGGGCGCAGAGACCCAGTACTTC. Translated: CASSLGGAETQYF.

This clone occurred a few times. The chain links TRBV2 to TRBJ2-5; D is ambiguous. The CDR3 runs to 13 residues. Trimming pared 4 bases from V and 2 bases from J, leaving 8 bases between. Germline V lookup: CDR1 SNHLY, CDR2 FYNNEI. The CDR3 region is CASSVSIQETQYF. The CDR3 DNA sequence: TGTGCCAGCAGTGTTTCTATTCAAGAGACCCAGTACTTC.

This clone was seen only a few times. The chain has TRBV4-3 and TRBJ2-7; 7 positions match TRBD2. The CDR3 is 16 residues long. CDR1 and CDR2 from the germline V gene are LGHNA and YSLEER. V lost 1 base and J lost 0; bases outside the gene matches: 6. CDR3 amino acids: CASSQVYSGNSYEQYF. In DNA, the CDR3 is TGCGCCAGCAGCCAAGTTTACAGCGGGAACTCCTACGAGCAGTACTTC.

With respect to this clone: The identical CDR3 is also encoded by other nucleotide sequences in the sample. This rearrangement joins TRBV28 to TRBJ1-2; D gene uncertain. Trimming stripped 2 bases from V and 2 bases from J, with 6 bases between. There are 13 residues in the CDR3. Germline V gene data show CDR1 as MDHEN and CDR2 as SYDVKM. The DNA of the CDR3 is TGTGCCAGCAGTTTAGGAGAGAACTATGGCTACACCTTC. The encoded protein is CASSLGENYGYTF.

This clone has just a few counts. The CDR3 does not end in the conserved phenylalanine or tryptophan, so this is likely a read error. It is unclear where the CDR3 begins or ends on the DNA, so no DNA is shown, and the CDR3 is as TCRdb lists it. The chain carries TRBV25-1 and TRBJ1-2. The CDR3 contains 13 residues when both ends are counted. Germline V gene lookup returns CDR1 MGHDK and CDR2 SYGVNS. CDR3 sequence: CATSSGVLRYPCA.

This clone showed up just a few times. The V call is TRBV28, the J call TRBJ1-2; no clear D gene. The CDR3 is 14 residues long. Trimming left V 6 bases short and J 3 bases short, with 14 bases between. Germline values: CDR1 MDHEN, CDR2 SYDVKM. The CDR3 is CASRSEVRDYGYTF. The CDR3, as DNA: TGTGCCAGCAGGAGCGAGGTGCGAGACTATGGCTACACCTTC.

The chain combines TRBV7-6 with TRBJ1-1; 10 positions match TRBD1. This CDR3 spans 15 amino acids. Trimming took 3 bases from V and 4 from J; bases not matched to a gene: 5. Germline V gene data show CDR1 as SGHVS and CDR2 as FNYEAQ. Here the CDR3 DNA reads TGTGCCAGCAGCTTGGGGACAGGGGATAGCACTGAAGCTTTCTTT. It translates to CASSLGTGDSTEAFF.

The chain couples TRBV5-4 to TRBJ2-7; 9 bases are shared with TRBD2. J gave up 4 bases and V 3 bases, and 11 bases lay outside the gene matches. This CDR3 region has 16 residues. The germline CDR1 and CDR2 sequences are SGHNT and YYREEE (reference sequence). The DNA of the CDR3 is TGTGCCAGCAGCTCATTGAGTAGCGGGGGAGGTTACGAGCAGTACTTC. It encodes CASSSLSSGGGYEQYF.

The rearrangement uses TRBV9 and TRBJ2-1, with a tentative D call TRBD2 (6 bases). CDR3 length: 15 residues. Germline V gene sequence: CDR1 SGDLS, CDR2 YYNGEE. V lost 3 bases to trimming and J lost 3 bases, with 13 bases between them. The CDR3 DNA is TGTGCCAGCAGCGGTGGAGGGGCGGTCTACAATGAGCAGTTCTTC. As protein: CASSGGGAVYNEQFF.

The chain couples TRBV9 to TRBJ2-7; D call uncertain. Germline CDR1 reads SGDLS; CDR2 reads YYNGEE. V was cut by 0 bases and J by 1 base, with 8 bases left in between. This CDR3 has 14 residues. The DNA of the CDR3 is TGTGCCAGCAGCGTAGGTCACAGATCCTACGAGCAGTACTTC. This gives the protein CASSVGHRSYEQYF.

The chain has TRBV2 and TRBJ2-5; TRBD2 is a possible D gene (5 bases). V was shortened by 3 bases and J by 4 bases, with 12 bases between the two germline ends. Looked up from germline, CDR1 is SNHLY and CDR2 is FYNNEI. The CDR3 is 14 amino acids. CDR3 sequence: CASSDRRAGETQYF. The CDR3 DNA reads TGTGCCAGCAGTGACCGTCGGGCGGGAGAGACCCAGTACTTC.

This clone turned up a few times. This chain connects TRBV4-3 to TRBJ2-1; maybe TRBD2 (5 bases). V dropped 1 base and J dropped 0 bases, with 13 bases sitting between them. Germline CDR1 LGHNA, CDR2 YSLEER. The CDR3 is made up of 17 amino acids. DNA of the CDR3: TGCGCCAGCAGCCAAGGGACTCTAACTAGCTCCTACAATGAGCAGTTCTTC. This translates into CASSQGTLTSSYNEQFF.

CDR3 region: CASSARTGGGLNTEAFF. In DNA, the CDR3 is TGTGCCAGCAGCGCACGAACAGGGGGCGGTTTGAACACTGAAGCTTTCTTT. The chain is built from TRBV5-4 and TRBJ1-1; 9 bases line up with TRBD1. The V and J ends lost 4 bases and 0 bases, in that order; junction bases with no gene match: 10. The germline V gene encodes CDR1 SGHNT and CDR2 YYREEE (reference sequence). The length of the CDR3 is 17 residues.